The 18 T cell receptor beta chains below all came from one sample that was sequenced in a study of T-cell memory formation after mild COVID-19. TCRdb fed the 5' RACE reads into MiXCR, producing one record per CDR3 protein. The sample gives around 340,000 distinct CDR3 sequences, roughly an eighth of which show up once; 22% is in the top ten. Sequencing used PBMCs or a T cell subset sorted from them (not recorded which). The receptors come from a man aged 18 to 30 who had mild COVID-19 (a few samples of this study predate the infection). Cell type and time point are not known.

This clonotype has just a few counts. V usage is TRBV5-1 and J usage is TRBJ2-4; D not certain. From germline, CDR1 is SGHRS and CDR2 YFSETQ. The CDR3 is 18 amino acids. Trimming cost V 4 bases and J 0 bases, with 20 bases left between them. The CDR3 protein is CASSPVPRIPLAKNIQYF. CDR3 DNA: TGCGCCAGCAGCCCCGTCCCCAGGATTCCTCTAGCCAAAAACATTCAGTACTTC.

The DNA of the CDR3 is TGTGCCAGCAGTTACACCCTTAGCAGGGGCCCGGACTATGGCTACACCTTC. The encoded protein is CASSYTLSRGPDYGYTF. The V and J genes are TRBV6-2 or TRBV6-3 and TRBJ1-2; tentatively, D is TRBD1 (6 bases). The germline CDR1 and CDR2 sequences are MNHEY and SVGEGT. With 2 bases removed from V and 3 bases from J, the gap between germline ends came to 19 bases. The CDR3 is 17 residues long.

This clonotype occurred a few times. J is TRBJ1-1 and V is TRBV20-1, with 8 bases that match TRBD1. The germline V gene encodes CDR1 DFQATT and CDR2 SNEGSKA (reference sequence). CDR3 length: 20 amino acids. Trimming removed 3 bases from V and 2 bases from J; junction bases left unmatched: 23. The DNA for the CDR3 is TGCAGTGCTAGGGGGGCCTCGGGACAGGCAAGGTACCCTCGAAACACTGAAGCTTTCTTT. This translates into CSARGASGQARYPRNTEAFF.

The chain uses TRBV6-1 and TRBJ2-2, with D possibly TRBD1 on 5 matching bases. The length of the CDR3 is 14 residues. Germline V gene data show CDR1 as MNHNS and CDR2 as SASEGT. V was clipped by 10 bases and J by 2 bases, with 14 bases between them. CDR3 DNA sequence: TGTGCCACCAGGGTGAGACTTAACACCGGGGAGCTGTTTTTT. As protein: CATRVRLNTGELFF.

The chain recombines TRBV5-6 with TRBJ2-3; D is perhaps TRBD1 (6 bases). CDR1 SGHDT and CDR2 YYEEEE come from the germline V gene. The CDR3 sequence is 13 residues long. V was shortened by 4 bases and J by 7 bases, with 13 bases between the two germline ends. The DNA for the CDR3 is TGTGCCAGCAGCACTAACAGGGTAAATACGCAGTATTTT. Translated, it gives CASSTNRVNTQYF.

This clonotype was observed a handful of times. The V call is TRBV12-3 or TRBV12-4, the J call TRBJ2-3; D is possibly TRBD2 (5 bases). The CDR3 runs 15 residues. V was cut by 7 bases and J by 0 bases, with 14 bases left in between. As DNA, the CDR3 is TGTGCCAGCACCTCGGACTCAATTAGCACAGATACGCAGTATTTT. This sequence encodes CASTSDSISTDTQYF.

There are a few counts of this clonotype. This chain connects TRBV5-6 to TRBJ2-2; D is ambiguous. Germline CDR1 is SGHDT and CDR2 is YYEEEE. V lost 4 bases, J lost 0 bases, and 4 bases lay in between. The CDR3 totals 13 residues. This CDR3 reads CASSLTNTGELFF. The DNA of the CDR3 is TGTGCCAGCAGCCTGACGAACACCGGGGAGCTGTTTTTT.

This clonotype was counted between two and nine times. This chain connects TRBV5-1 to TRBJ1-1; unclear D gene. V lost 8 bases and J 1 base, leaving 12 bases between the germline ends. Per the germline V gene, CDR1 is SGHRS and CDR2 is YFSETQ. The CDR3 covers 13 residues. CDR3 region: CASGYQGNTEAFF. The DNA for the CDR3 is TGCGCCAGTGGATACCAAGGGAACACTGAAGCTTTCTTT.

This clonotype has ten or more counts. The V call is TRBV11-2, the J call TRBJ1-2, with 7 bases matching TRBD1. Germline CDR1 is SGHAT and CDR2 is FQNNGV. The CDR3 totals 14 residues. The V gene end was trimmed by 6 bases and the J gene end by 2 bases; junction bases not matched to a gene: 6. The CDR3 DNA follows: TGTGCCAGCAGAAGAACAGGGGTGAACTATGGCTACACCTTC. Protein: CASRRTGVNYGYTF.

CDR3 in amino acids: CASSFGQSREQYF. CDR3 DNA: TGTGCCAGCAGCTTTGGACAGAGCCGCGAGCAGTACTTC. The chain employs TRBV5-5 and TRBJ2-7; D possibly corresponds to TRBD1 (6 bases). V shed 2 bases and J shed 6 bases, with 12 bases lying between them. The CDR3 is 13 amino acids. Per germline, CDR1 SGHKS and CDR2 YYEKEE (reference sequence).

This clonotype was detected ten times or more. The genes are TRBV5-1 and TRBJ2-2, with 7 bases matching TRBD1. The CDR3 has 14 residues. V lost 4 bases, J lost 6 bases, and 6 bases stayed unmatched. CDR1 is SGHRS, CDR2 YFSETQ, per germline. The CDR3: CASSPYTGAGELFF. CDR3 DNA: TGCGCCAGCAGCCCGTACACAGGGGCCGGGGAGCTGTTTTTT.

This clonotype showed up just a few times. The J gene is TRBJ2-1, the V gene TRBV7-3, with 8 bases identical to TRBD2. J gave up 2 bases and V 3 bases, and 9 bases lay outside the gene matches. Germline V gene sequence: CDR1 SGHTA, CDR2 FQGTGA. The CDR3 covers 17 residues. In DNA form, the CDR3 reads TGTGCCAGCAGCTTGGGCCCGGGACTAGGGGCCTACAATGAGCAGTTCTTC. Protein: CASSLGPGLGAYNEQFF.

In this sample, this clonotype turned up a few times. The CDR3 coding sequence is TGTGCCAGCAGTTTGGGTGGTGAAACTACTGAAGCTTTCTTT. Residues: CASSLGGETTEAFF. The gene calls are TRBV12-3 or TRBV12-4 and TRBJ1-1, with D hard to call. CDR3 size: 14 residues. V gave up 3 bases and J gave up 5 bases, with 13 bases separating them.

This clonotype was seen more than once but under ten times. The J gene is TRBJ1-5, the V gene TRBV20-1; D is perhaps TRBD1 (5 bases). Germline V lookup: CDR1 DFQATT, CDR2 SNEGSKA (reference sequence). The CDR3 length is 12 residues. The CDR3 is CSAGGIYQPQHF. Here the CDR3 DNA reads TGCAGCGCCGGGGGGATCTATCAGCCCCAGCATTTT.

The V call is TRBV9, the J call TRBJ1-4; a possible D gene is TRBD1 (5 bases). CDR3 length equals 13 residues. Germline V CDR1 and CDR2: SGDLS, YYNGEE. V was shortened by 0 bases and J by 14 bases, with 14 bases between the two germline ends. CDR3 protein: CASSVASQGSLFF. Written as DNA, the CDR3 is TGTGCCAGCAGCGTAGCGAGTCAGGGAAGCCTGTTTTTT. The whole variable domain, remainder taken from reference TRBV9 and TRBJ1-4, is DSGVTQTPKHLITATGQRVTLRCSPRSGDLSVYWYQQSLDQGLQFLIQYYNGEERAKGNILERFSAQQFPDLHSELNLSSLELGDSALYFCASSVASQGSLFFGSGTQLSVL.

V usage is TRBV6-1 and J usage is TRBJ2-3; 8 bases are a match to TRBD2. J was trimmed by 3 bases and V by 4 bases; bases with no gene match: 6. Germline CDR1 and CDR2: MNHNS and SASEGT. The CDR3 contains 15 residues. The CDR3 region has the DNA TGTGCCAGCAGTGTAGCGGGGCTAACAACAGATACGCAGTATTTT. Translation gives CASSVAGLTTDTQYF.

There are many counts of this clonotype. The chain has TRBV12-3 or TRBV12-4 and TRBJ2-7; no firm D call. Between the trimmed V and J ends, which lost 4 bases and 3 bases, there was a span of 13 bases. The CDR3 is 14 residues long. The CDR3 protein is CASSSSTAHYEQYV. The CDR3 DNA follows: TGTGCCAGCAGTTCGAGCACGGCTCACTACGAGCAGTACGTC.

The sample holds a few counts of this clonotype. This chain links TRBV28 with TRBJ2-7, with a weak D call TRBD1 (5 bases). Trimming cost V 6 bases and J 3 bases, with 15 bases left between them. Germline assignment: CDR1 MDHEN and CDR2 SYDVKM. The CDR3 totals 14 residues. The CDR3 DNA reads as TGTGCCAGCAGGCCCCAGGGCAGGGACTACGAGCAGTACGTC. It codes for CASRPQGRDYEQYV.